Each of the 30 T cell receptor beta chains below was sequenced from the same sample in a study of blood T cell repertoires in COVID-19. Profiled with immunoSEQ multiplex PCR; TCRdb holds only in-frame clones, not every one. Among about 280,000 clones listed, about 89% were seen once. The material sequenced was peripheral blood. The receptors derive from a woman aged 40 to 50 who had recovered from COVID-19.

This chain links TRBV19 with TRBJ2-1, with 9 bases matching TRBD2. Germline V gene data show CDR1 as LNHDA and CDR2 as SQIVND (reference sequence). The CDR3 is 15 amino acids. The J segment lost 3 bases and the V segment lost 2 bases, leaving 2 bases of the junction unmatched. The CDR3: CASSITSGFYNEQFF. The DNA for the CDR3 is TGTGCCAGTAGTATAACTAGCGGGTTCTACAATGAGCAGTTCTTC. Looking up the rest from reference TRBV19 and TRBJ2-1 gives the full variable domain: DGGITQSPKYLFRKEGQNVTLSCEQNLNHDAMYWYRQDPGQGLRLIYYSQIVNDFQKGDIAEGYSVSREKKESFPLTVTSAQKNPTAFYLCASSITSGFYNEQFFGPGTRLTVL.

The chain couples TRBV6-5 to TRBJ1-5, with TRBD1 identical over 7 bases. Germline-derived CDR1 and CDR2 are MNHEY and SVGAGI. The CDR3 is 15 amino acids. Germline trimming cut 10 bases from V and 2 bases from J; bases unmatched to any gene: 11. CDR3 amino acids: CATSTGTGGNQPQHF. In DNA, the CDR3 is TGTGCCACCTCGACAGGGACCGGGGGCAATCAGCCCCAGCATTTT.

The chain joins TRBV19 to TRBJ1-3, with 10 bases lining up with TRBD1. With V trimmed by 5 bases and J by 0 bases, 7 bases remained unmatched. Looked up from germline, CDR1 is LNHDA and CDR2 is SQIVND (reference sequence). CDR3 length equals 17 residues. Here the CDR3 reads CASSSGQGRSSGNTIYF. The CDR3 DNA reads TGTGCCAGTAGTTCGGGACAGGGGCGAAGCTCTGGAAACACCATATATTTT.

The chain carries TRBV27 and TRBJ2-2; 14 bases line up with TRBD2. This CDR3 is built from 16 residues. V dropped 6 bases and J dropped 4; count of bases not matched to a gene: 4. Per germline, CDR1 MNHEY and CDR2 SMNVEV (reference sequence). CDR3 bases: TGTGCCAGCAGCGGACTAGCGGGAGGTTTCACCGGGGAGCTGTTTTTT. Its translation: CASSGLAGGFTGELFF.

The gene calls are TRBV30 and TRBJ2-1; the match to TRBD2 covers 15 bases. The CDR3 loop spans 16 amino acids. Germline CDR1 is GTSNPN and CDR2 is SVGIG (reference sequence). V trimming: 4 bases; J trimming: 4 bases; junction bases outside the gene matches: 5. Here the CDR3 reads CAWKGLAGGGYNEQFF. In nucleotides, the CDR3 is TGTGCCTGGAAGGGACTAGCGGGAGGAGGGTACAATGAGCAGTTCTTC. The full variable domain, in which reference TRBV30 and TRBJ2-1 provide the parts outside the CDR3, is SQTIHQWPATLVQPVGSPLSLECTVEGTSNPNLYWYRQAAGRGLQLLFYSVGIGQISSEVPQNLSASRPQDRQFILSSKKLLLSDSGFYLCAWKGLAGGGYNEQFFGPGTRLTVL.

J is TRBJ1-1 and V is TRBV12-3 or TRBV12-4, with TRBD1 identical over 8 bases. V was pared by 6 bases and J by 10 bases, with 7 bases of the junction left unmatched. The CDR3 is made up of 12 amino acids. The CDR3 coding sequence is TGTGCCAGCAGCCAGGGGGCCGTCGTAGCTTTCTTT. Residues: CASSQGAVVAFF.

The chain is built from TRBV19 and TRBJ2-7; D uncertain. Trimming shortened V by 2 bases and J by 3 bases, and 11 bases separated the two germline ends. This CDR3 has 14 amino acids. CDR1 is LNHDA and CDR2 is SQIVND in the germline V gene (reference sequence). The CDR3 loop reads CASSISDTSYEQYF. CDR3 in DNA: TGTGCCAGTAGTATAAGTGACACAAGCTACGAGCAGTACTTC.

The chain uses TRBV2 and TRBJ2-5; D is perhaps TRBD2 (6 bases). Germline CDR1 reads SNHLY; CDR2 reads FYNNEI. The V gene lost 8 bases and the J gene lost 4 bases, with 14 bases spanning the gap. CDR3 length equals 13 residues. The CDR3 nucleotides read TGTGCCAGCTCGCGGGATCCCTCAGAGACCCAGTACTTC. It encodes CASSRDPSETQYF.

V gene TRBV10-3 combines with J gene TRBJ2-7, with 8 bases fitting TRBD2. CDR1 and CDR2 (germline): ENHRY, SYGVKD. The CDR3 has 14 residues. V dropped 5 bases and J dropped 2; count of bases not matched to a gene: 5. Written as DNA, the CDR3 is TGTGCCATCAGTTCCCCGGGGGGGGCCTACGAGCAGTACTTC. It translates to CAISSPGGAYEQYF.

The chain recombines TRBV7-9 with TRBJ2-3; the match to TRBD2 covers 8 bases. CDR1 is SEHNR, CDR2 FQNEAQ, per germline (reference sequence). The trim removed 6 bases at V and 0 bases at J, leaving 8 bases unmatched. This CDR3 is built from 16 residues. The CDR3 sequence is CASRAGGGPSTDTQYF. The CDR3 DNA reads TGTGCCAGCAGGGCCGGCGGGGGGCCTAGCACAGATACGCAGTATTTT. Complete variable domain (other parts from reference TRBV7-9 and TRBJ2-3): DTGVSQNPRHKITKRGQNVTFRCDPISEHNRLYWYRQTLGQGPEFLTYFQNEAQLEKSRLLSDRFSAERPKGSFSTLEIQRTEQGDSAMYLCASRAGGGPSTDTQYFGPGTRLTVL.

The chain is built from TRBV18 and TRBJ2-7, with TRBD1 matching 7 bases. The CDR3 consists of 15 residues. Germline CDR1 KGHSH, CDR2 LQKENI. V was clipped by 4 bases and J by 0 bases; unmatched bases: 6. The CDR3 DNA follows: TGTGCCAGCTCACTCGCGGACAGGAGCTCCTACGAGCAGTACTTC. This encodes CASSLADRSSYEQYF.

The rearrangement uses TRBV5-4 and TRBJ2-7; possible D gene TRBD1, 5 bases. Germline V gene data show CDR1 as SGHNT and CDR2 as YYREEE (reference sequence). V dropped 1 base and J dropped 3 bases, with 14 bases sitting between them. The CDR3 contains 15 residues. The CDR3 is CASSLQGIVRYEQYF. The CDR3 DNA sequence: TGTGCCAGCAGCTTGCAGGGAATAGTACGCTACGAGCAGTACTTC. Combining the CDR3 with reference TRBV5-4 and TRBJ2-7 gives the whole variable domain ETGVTQSPTHLIKTRGQQVTLRCSSQSGHNTVSWYQQALGQGPQFIFQYYREEENGRGNFPPRFSGLQFPNYSSELNVNALELDDSALYLCASSLQGIVRYEQYFGPGTRLTVT.

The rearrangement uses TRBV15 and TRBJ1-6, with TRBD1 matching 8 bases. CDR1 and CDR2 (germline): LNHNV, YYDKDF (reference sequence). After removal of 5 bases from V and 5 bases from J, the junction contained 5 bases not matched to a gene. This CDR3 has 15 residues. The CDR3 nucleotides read TGTGCCACCAGCGGCCACAGGGGGGATAATTCACCCCTCCACTTT. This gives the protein CATSGHRGDNSPLHF.

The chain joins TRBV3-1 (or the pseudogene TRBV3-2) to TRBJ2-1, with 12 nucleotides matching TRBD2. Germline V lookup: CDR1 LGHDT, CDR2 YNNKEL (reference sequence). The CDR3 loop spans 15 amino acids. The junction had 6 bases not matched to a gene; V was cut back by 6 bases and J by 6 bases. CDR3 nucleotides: TGTGCCAGCAGACCGACTAGCGGGAGTCCCAATGAGCAGTTCTTC. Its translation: CASRPTSGSPNEQFF.

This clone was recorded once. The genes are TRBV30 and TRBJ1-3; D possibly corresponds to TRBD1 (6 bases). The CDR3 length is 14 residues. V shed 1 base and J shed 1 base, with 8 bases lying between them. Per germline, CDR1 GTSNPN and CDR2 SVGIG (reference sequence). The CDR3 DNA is TGTGCCTGGAGTGGGACAGATTCTGGAAACACCATATATTTT. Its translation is CAWSGTDSGNTIYF.

CDR3 sequence reads: CASTPGGGTEAFF. CDR3 nucleotides: TGTGCCAGTACCCCGGGCGGGGGCACTGAAGCTTTCTTT. This chain uses TRBV19 with TRBJ1-1, with TRBD1 as a possible D gene (5 bases). Germline values: CDR1 LNHDA, CDR2 SQIVND (reference sequence). Between the trimmed V and J ends, which lost 7 bases and 4 bases, there was a span of 13 bases. The CDR3 has 13 residues.

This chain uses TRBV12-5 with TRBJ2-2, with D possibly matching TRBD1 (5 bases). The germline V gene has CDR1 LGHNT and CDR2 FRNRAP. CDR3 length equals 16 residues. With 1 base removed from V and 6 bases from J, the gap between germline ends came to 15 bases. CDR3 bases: TGTGCTAGTGGTTTGGCCTTAGGGGTGGTGCCCGGGGAGCTGTTTTTT. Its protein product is CASGLALGVVPGELFF.

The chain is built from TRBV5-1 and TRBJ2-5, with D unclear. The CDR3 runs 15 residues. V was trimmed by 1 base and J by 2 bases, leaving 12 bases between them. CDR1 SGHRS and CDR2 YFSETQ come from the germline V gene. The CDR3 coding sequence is TGCGCCAGCAGCTTGATACAAGAAACGCAAGAGACCCAGTACTTC. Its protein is CASSLIQETQETQYF.

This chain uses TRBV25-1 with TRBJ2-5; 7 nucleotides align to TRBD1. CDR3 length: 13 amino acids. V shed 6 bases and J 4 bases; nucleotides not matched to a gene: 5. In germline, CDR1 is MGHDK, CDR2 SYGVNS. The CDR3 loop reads CASSGTVGETQYF. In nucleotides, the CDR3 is TGTGCCAGCAGCGGGACAGTTGGAGAGACCCAGTACTTC.

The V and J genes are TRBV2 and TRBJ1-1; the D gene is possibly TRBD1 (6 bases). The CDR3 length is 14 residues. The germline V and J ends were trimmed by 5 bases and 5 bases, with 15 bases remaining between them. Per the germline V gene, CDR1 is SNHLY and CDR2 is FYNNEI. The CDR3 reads CASSRTDVRTEAFF. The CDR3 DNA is TGTGCCAGCAGTCGGACAGACGTAAGGACTGAAGCTTTCTTT.

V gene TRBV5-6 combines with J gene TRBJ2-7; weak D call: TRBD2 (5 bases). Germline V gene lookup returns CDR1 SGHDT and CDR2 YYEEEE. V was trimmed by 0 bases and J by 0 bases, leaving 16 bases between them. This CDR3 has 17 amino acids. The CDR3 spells CASSLAYSAEVSYEQYF. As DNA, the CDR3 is TGTGCCAGCAGCTTGGCATATTCAGCGGAAGTCTCCTACGAGCAGTACTTC.

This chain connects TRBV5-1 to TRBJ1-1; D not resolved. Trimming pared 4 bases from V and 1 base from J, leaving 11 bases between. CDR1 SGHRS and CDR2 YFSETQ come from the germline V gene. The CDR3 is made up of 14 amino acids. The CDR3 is CASSKPEGNTEAFF. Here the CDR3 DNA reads TGCGCCAGCAGCAAGCCCGAGGGGAACACTGAAGCTTTCTTT. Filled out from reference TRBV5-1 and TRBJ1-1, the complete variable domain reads KAGVTQTPRYLIKTRGQQVTLSCSPISGHRSVSWYQQTPGQGLQFLFEYFSETQRNKGNFPGRFSGRQFSNSRSEMNVSTLELGDSALYLCASSKPEGNTEAFFGQGTRLTVV.

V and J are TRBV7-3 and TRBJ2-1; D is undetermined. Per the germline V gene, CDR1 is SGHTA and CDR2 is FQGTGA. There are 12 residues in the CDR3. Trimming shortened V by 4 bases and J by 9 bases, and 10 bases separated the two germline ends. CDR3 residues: CASSSNSGEQFF. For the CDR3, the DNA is TGTGCCAGCAGCTCAAACTCGGGTGAGCAGTTCTTC.

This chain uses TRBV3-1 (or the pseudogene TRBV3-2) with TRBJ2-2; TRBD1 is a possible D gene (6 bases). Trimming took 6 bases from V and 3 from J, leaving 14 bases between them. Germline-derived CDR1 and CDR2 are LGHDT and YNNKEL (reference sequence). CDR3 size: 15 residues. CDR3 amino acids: CASRSTGWDTGELFF. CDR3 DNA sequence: TGTGCCAGCAGGTCCACAGGGTGGGACACCGGGGAGCTGTTTTTT.

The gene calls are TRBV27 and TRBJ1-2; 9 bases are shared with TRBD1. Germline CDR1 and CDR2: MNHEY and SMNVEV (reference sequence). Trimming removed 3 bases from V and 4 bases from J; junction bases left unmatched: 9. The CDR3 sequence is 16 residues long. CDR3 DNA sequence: TGTGCCAGCAGTTTTGTTGGGGACAGGGAAGGCTATGGCTACACCTTC. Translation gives CASSFVGDREGYGYTF.

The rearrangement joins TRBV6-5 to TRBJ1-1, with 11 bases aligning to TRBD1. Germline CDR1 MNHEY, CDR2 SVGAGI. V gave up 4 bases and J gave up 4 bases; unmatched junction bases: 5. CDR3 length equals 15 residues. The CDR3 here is CASSSPGQGGTEAFF. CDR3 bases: TGTGCCAGCAGTTCCCCGGGACAGGGGGGCACTGAAGCTTTCTTT.

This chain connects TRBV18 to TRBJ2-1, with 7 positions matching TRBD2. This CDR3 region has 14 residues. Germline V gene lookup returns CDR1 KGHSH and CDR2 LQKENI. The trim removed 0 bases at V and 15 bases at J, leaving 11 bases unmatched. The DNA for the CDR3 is TGTGCCAGCTCACCACCGTCGTTTGCGGGAGAGTGGTTCTTC. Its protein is CASSPPSFAGEWFF.

CDR3 bases: TGTGCCTGGAGAGGGGGCACCTCCTACAATGAGCAGTTCTTC. Its translation is CAWRGGTSYNEQFF. The genes are TRBV30 and TRBJ2-1; TRBD1 matches 7 bases. This CDR3 comprises 14 residues. Germline V CDR1 and CDR2: GTSNPN, SVGIG (reference sequence). The J segment lost 0 bases and the V segment lost 3 bases, leaving 2 bases of the junction unmatched.

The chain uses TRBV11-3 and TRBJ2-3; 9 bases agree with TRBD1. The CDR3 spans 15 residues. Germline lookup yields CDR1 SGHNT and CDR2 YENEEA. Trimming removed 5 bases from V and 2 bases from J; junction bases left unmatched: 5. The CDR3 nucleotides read TGTGCCAGCAGCGCCGGACAGGGGTTCACAGATACGCAGTATTTT. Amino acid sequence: CASSAGQGFTDTQYF. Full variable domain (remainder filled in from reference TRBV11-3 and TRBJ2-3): EAGVVQSPRYKIIEKKQPVAFWCNPISGHNTLYWYLQNLGQGPELLIRYENEEAVDDSQLPKDRFSAERLKGVDSTLKIQPAELGDSAVYLCASSAGQGFTDTQYFGPGTRLTVL.

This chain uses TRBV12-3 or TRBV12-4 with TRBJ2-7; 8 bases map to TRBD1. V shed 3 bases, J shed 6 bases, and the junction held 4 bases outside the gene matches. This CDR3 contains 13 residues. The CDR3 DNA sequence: TGTGCCAGCAGTTTTCAGGGGGCGGTCGAGCAGTACTTC. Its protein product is CASSFQGAVEQYF.